The next 9 T cell receptor beta chains were all read from a single sample in a study of T-cell memory formation after mild COVID-19. TCRdb itself ran the 5' RACE reads through MiXCR, one entry per CDR3 protein. The table lists around 370,000 distinct CDR3 sequences, around 20% of them singletons. Sample: PBMCs or a T cell subset sorted from them (not recorded which). These receptors came from an adult woman who had mild COVID-19 (a few samples of this study predate the infection). Cell type and time point are not known.

J is TRBJ1-1 and V is TRBV5-5, with D perhaps matching TRBD1 (5 bases). V was pared by 4 bases and J by 0 bases, with 13 bases between. The CDR3 is 15 residues long. Germline-derived CDR1 and CDR2 are SGHKS and YYEKEE (reference sequence). The CDR3 sequence: CASSGGGAVNTEAFF. CDR3 DNA sequence: TGTGCCAGCAGCGGTGGCGGGGCGGTGAACACTGAAGCTTTCTTT.

The chain combines TRBV20-1 with TRBJ1-2, with 10 bases aligning to TRBD1. The CDR3 is 13 residues long. The germline V gene encodes CDR1 DFQATT and CDR2 SNEGSKA (reference sequence). J gave up 4 bases and V 4 bases, and 3 bases lay outside the gene matches. The CDR3 reads CSAMDRGTYGYTF. The CDR3 DNA sequence: TGCAGTGCTATGGACAGGGGGACCTATGGCTACACCTTC.

The chain recombines TRBV5-1 with TRBJ2-3, with D unresolved. V was cut by 0 bases and J by 1 base, with 9 bases left in between. In germline, CDR1 is SGHRS, CDR2 YFSETQ. This CDR3 comprises 15 residues. CDR3 nucleotides: TGCGCCAGCAGCTTGGAGGGCCGGGGCACAGATACGCAGTATTTT. Translation gives CASSLEGRGTDTQYF.

This clonotype was counted between two and nine times. The genes are TRBV12-3 or TRBV12-4 and TRBJ1-2; weak D call: TRBD1 (6 bases). Trimming pared 5 bases from V and 0 bases from J, leaving 19 bases between. The CDR3 totals 17 residues. CDR3 sequence: CASSGSGARAPNYGYTF. CDR3 DNA sequence: TGTGCCAGCAGTGGTTCAGGGGCGCGGGCGCCTAACTATGGCTACACCTTC.

The chain is built from TRBV27 and TRBJ2-7; 7 bases are shared with TRBD1. CDR1 MNHEY and CDR2 SMNVEV come from the germline V gene (reference sequence). The CDR3 covers 15 residues. Losses at the gene ends were 6 bases for V and 4 bases for J; bases not matched to a gene: 12. CDR3 DNA: TGTGCCAGCAGCCGCCCCAGGACAGGCCGTTACGAGCAGTACTTC. It encodes CASSRPRTGRYEQYF.

This clonotype turned up a few times. V usage is TRBV18 and J usage is TRBJ2-3; 8 bases agree with TRBD2. CDR1 and CDR2 from the germline V gene are KGHSH and LQKENI. The CDR3 totals 17 residues. Trimming took 4 bases from V and 0 from J; bases not matched to a gene: 9. CDR3 residues: CASSLYASSGSTDTQYF. CDR3 DNA sequence: TGTGCCAGCTCACTATACGCTTCTAGCGGGAGCACAGATACGCAGTATTTT.

The chain recombines TRBV7-7 with TRBJ2-1, with TRBD2 matching 13 bases. This CDR3 has 16 residues. The J segment lost 9 bases and the V segment lost 2 bases, leaving 7 bases of the junction unmatched. Germline CDR1 reads SSHAT; CDR2 reads FNYEAQ (reference sequence). The CDR3 DNA follows: TGTGCCAGCAGCTTAACTAGCGGGGGGGCGTCGAGTGAGCAGTTCTTC. This translates into CASSLTSGGASSEQFF.

This clonotype was picked up a small number of times. V usage is TRBV7-9 and J usage is TRBJ2-4; a weak D match, TRBD1 (6 bases). Trimming left V 1 base short and J 12 bases short, with 16 bases between. Germline lookup yields CDR1 SEHNR and CDR2 FQNEAQ (reference sequence). CDR3 length equals 14 residues. CDR3 sequence: CASSLEVRGCPQYF. The CDR3 DNA reads as TGTGCCAGCAGCTTAGAAGTTAGGGGGTGCCCTCAGTACTTC.

This clonotype was counted between two and nine times. The rearrangement joins TRBV24-1 to TRBJ2-1; 8 bases match TRBD2. CDR3 length: 17 amino acids. Germline CDR1 is KGHDR and CDR2 is SFDVKD. V shed 4 bases, J shed 1 base, and the junction held 8 bases outside the gene matches. CDR3 DNA sequence: TGTGCCACCAGTGAACCCTTCGGGAGGGAGTCCTACAATGAGCAGTTCTTC. This sequence encodes CATSEPFGRESYNEQFF.